This passage covers 9 T cell receptor beta chains from one sample sequenced in a study of blood T cell repertoires in COVID-19. Profiled with immunoSEQ multiplex PCR; TCRdb holds only in-frame clones, not every one. In the table there are around 250,000 clones, 80% to 90% of which are singletons. The sequencing input was PBMCs or T cells enriched from blood (not recorded which). The receptor source for this set is a woman aged 45-60 years who had recovered from COVID-19.

The chain combines TRBV5-1 with TRBJ2-7; 12 bases are a match to TRBD2. Germline V CDR1 and CDR2: SGHRS, YFSETQ. Trimming removed 6 bases from V and 6 bases from J; junction bases left unmatched: 7. This CDR3 is 14 amino acids long. CDR3 amino acids: CASIPTSGSSEQYF. DNA of the CDR3: TGCGCCAGCATCCCGACTAGCGGGAGTTCCGAGCAGTACTTC. Combining the CDR3 with reference TRBV5-1 and TRBJ2-7 gives the whole variable domain KAGVTQTPRYLIKTRGQQVTLSCSPISGHRSVSWYQQTPGQGLQFLFEYFSETQRNKGNFPGRFSGRQFSNSRSEMNVSTLELGDSALYLCASIPTSGSSEQYFGPGTRLTVT.

This clone was observed a handful of times. Other DNA sequences in this specimen translate into the identical CDR3. The chain employs TRBV19 and TRBJ1-3; the D gene is possibly TRBD1 (6 bases). The germline V gene has CDR1 LNHDA and CDR2 SQIVND (reference sequence). V was trimmed by 5 bases and J by 0 bases, leaving 11 bases between them. The CDR3 is 15 residues long. CDR3 sequence: CASSRQVYSGNTIYF. CDR3 DNA: TGTGCCAGTAGTCGACAGGTCTACTCTGGAAACACCATATATTTT.

The CDR3 spells CASSSPGGAGRWETQYF. The CDR3 coding sequence is TGTGCCAGCAGCTCCCCCGGCGGGGCAGGGCGGTGGGAGACCCAGTACTTC. This chain connects TRBV7-9 to TRBJ2-5; D possibly corresponds to TRBD2 (6 bases). The germline gives CDR1 SEHNR, CDR2 FQNEAQ (reference sequence). The CDR3 totals 17 residues. V was pared by 4 bases and J by 5 bases, with 23 bases between.

The J gene is TRBJ2-7, the V gene TRBV28, with a tentative D call TRBD2 (5 bases). Looked up from germline, CDR1 is MDHEN and CDR2 is SYDVKM. The CDR3 length is 13 residues. With 6 bases removed from V and 2 bases from J, the gap between germline ends came to 11 bases. The CDR3 reads CASRTGGTYEQYF. As DNA, the CDR3 is TGTGCCAGCAGGACCGGAGGCACCTACGAGCAGTACTTC.

Concerning this clone itself: The sample carries other DNA sequences with the same CDR3. This sequence joins TRBV29-1 and TRBJ2-3; D might be TRBD1 (6 bases). V was trimmed by 3 bases and J by 4 bases, leaving 11 bases between them. This CDR3 is 13 amino acids long. Germline assignment: CDR1 SQVTM and CDR2 ANQGSEA. DNA for the CDR3: TGCAGCGTTGAGTCCAGGGGAGCAGATACGCAGTATTTT. This encodes CSVESRGADTQYF.

This clone was seen a single time. This chain links TRBV18 with TRBJ1-5, with unresolved D. CDR3 length: 14 amino acids. The V end was cut by 4 bases, the J end by 2 bases, with 9 bases between. Germline V gives CDR1 KGHSH, CDR2 LQKENI. The CDR3 nucleotides read TGTGCCAGCTCACTACTGGAGGGCAATCAGCCCCAGCATTTT. Amino acid sequence: CASSLLEGNQPQHF.

In its sample, this clone was seen once. V gene TRBV29-1 combines with J gene TRBJ1-1, with D maybe TRBD1 (6 bases). From germline, CDR1 is SQVTM and CDR2 ANQGSEA. Between the trimmed V and J ends, which lost 6 bases and 5 bases, there was a span of 16 bases. The CDR3 is made up of 13 amino acids. As DNA, the CDR3 is TGCAGCGTAACCACAGGGTTTGAAACTGAAGCTTTCTTT. Its protein product is CSVTTGFETEAFF.

CDR3 nucleotides: TGCAGCGTTACGGGACTAGCGGGAGGGTACGAGCAGTACTTC. This translates into CSVTGLAGGYEQYF. The J gene is TRBJ2-7, the V gene TRBV29-1; the match to TRBD2 covers 16 bases. Germline lookup yields CDR1 SQVTM and CDR2 ANQGSEA. The V and J ends lost 5 bases and 4 bases, in that order; junction bases with no gene match: 2. The CDR3 is made up of 14 amino acids.

Only one count was recorded for this clone. This chain joins TRBV28 and TRBJ2-7, with D perhaps TRBD2 (6 bases). This CDR3 comprises 14 residues. Germline CDR1 is MDHEN and CDR2 is SYDVKM. Trimming removed 7 bases at V and 3 bases at J, with 16 bases between. In nucleotides, the CDR3 is TGTGCCAGCACCACCTCAGCGGGCCTCTACGAGCAGTACTTC. The encoded protein is CASTTSAGLYEQYF.